This paragraph reports one T cell receptor (beta chain). The target antigen is unknown. These data are taken from a study of T cell repertoires in cytomegalovirus infection. The germline V gene has CDR1 MNHEY and CDR2 SMNVEV (reference sequence). V was trimmed by 4 bases and J by 0 bases, leaving 18 bases between them. The CDR3 has 17 amino acids. TCRdb reprocessed the reads via MiXCR and lists one record per CDR3 protein. This table has approximately 770,000 distinct CDR3 sequences, almost 30% appearing once. The input for sequencing was cultured CD8+ T cells from PBMCs, taken from culture after CMV antigen stimulation. This clonotype was obtained from a human donor in good health (CMV status not recorded). Some clones in this sample may be carry-over from other donors' samples. This chain joins TRBV27 and TRBJ1-1, with D possibly TRBD1 on 5 matching bases. The CDR3 nucleotides read TGTGCCAGCAGTTATGACGGGGCGGGACGCATGAACACTGAAGCTTTCTTT. This encodes CASSYDGAGRMNTEAFF.